Shown below are 20 T cell receptor beta chains from a single sample sequenced in a study of blood T cell repertoires in COVID-19. Data came from immunoSEQ multiplex PCR; TCRdb stores just in-frame clones and leaves some out. The sample has approximately 26,000 clones; roughly 84% are singletons. Sequenced input: peripheral blood. The receptor source for this set is a human donor in a cohort sampled during active COVID-19. The donor label of this sample is uncertain.

The count of this clone is one. This chain uses TRBV3-1 (or the pseudogene TRBV3-2) with TRBJ2-3, with 8 positions matching TRBD2. With 3 bases clipped from V and 8 bases from J, the junction kept 13 bases outside the gene matches. Germline V lookup: CDR1 LGHDT, CDR2 YNNKEL (reference sequence). The CDR3 totals 16 residues. DNA of the CDR3: TGTGCCAGCAGCCATTACCGGGGGGGGCCGGATGTTACGCAGTATTTT. It yields the protein CASSHYRGGPDVTQYF.

The chain joins TRBV2 to TRBJ2-1; TRBD1 is a possible D gene (6 bases). Germline values: CDR1 SNHLY, CDR2 FYNNEI. V was trimmed by 7 bases and J by 4 bases, leaving 11 bases between them. The CDR3 is 13 amino acids. CDR3 loop: CASKETGYNEQFF. CDR3 nucleotide sequence: TGTGCCAGCAAAGAGACAGGTTACAATGAGCAGTTCTTC.

This sequence joins TRBV7-3 and TRBJ2-5; weak D call: TRBD1 (7 bases). Germline V CDR1 and CDR2: SGHTA, FQGTGA. This CDR3 comprises 14 residues. The V end lost 5 bases, the J end lost 5 bases, and 15 bases lay between the germline ends. The CDR3 DNA reads TGTGCCAGCAGCCCAGGGGGGAAGGTTGAGACCCAGTACTTC. This sequence encodes CASSPGGKVETQYF.

The gene calls are TRBV7-2 and TRBJ2-7; 9 nucleotides match TRBD1. Germline assignment: CDR1 SGHTA and CDR2 FQGNSA. This CDR3 region has 14 residues. J lost 5 bases, V lost 2 bases, and 4 bases had no gene match. In nucleotides, the CDR3 is TGTGCCAGCAGCTTATGGGACAGGGATAACGAGCAGTACTTC. As protein: CASSLWDRDNEQYF.

The gene calls are TRBV15 and TRBJ2-1; 8 positions match TRBD2. J lost 11 bases, V lost 3 bases, and 9 bases had no gene match. This CDR3 has 14 residues. CDR1 LNHNV and CDR2 YYDKDF come from the germline V gene (reference sequence). The CDR3 protein is CATSSPGRLAKQFF. Written as DNA, the CDR3 is TGTGCCACCAGCAGTCCCGGCAGACTAGCGAAGCAGTTCTTC.

This chain links TRBV6-6 with TRBJ1-5; tentatively, D is TRBD1 (5 bases). With 8 bases removed from V and 3 bases from J, the gap between germline ends came to 11 bases. The CDR3 loop spans 13 amino acids. CDR1 MNHNY and CDR2 SVGAGI come from the germline V gene (reference sequence). CDR3 loop: CASGGAPNQPQHF. In nucleotides, the CDR3 is TGTGCCAGCGGAGGGGCGCCCAATCAGCCCCAGCATTTT.

This chain uses TRBV18 with TRBJ2-1; D is perhaps TRBD1 (6 bases). Trimming cost V 2 bases and J 15 bases, with 17 bases left between them. Germline loops: CDR1 KGHSH, CDR2 LQKENI. This CDR3 has 13 amino acids. CDR3 nucleotide sequence: TGTGCCAGCTCACCAGACAGGAGCCTAAGCGGGTTCTTC. Residues: CASSPDRSLSGFF.

CDR3 DNA: TGTGCCAGCAGTCTACTTCAGGGATATGAGCAGTTCTTC. This codes for CASSLLQGYEQFF. This rearrangement joins TRBV7-2 to TRBJ2-1; TRBD1 might be the D (5 bases). The CDR3 has 13 residues. Germline V gene sequence: CDR1 SGHTA, CDR2 FQGNSA. Trimming took 6 bases from V and 8 from J, leaving 14 bases between them.

V gene TRBV5-6 combines with J gene TRBJ2-5, with D possibly matching TRBD2 (5 bases). The CDR3 sequence is 12 residues long. Looked up from germline, CDR1 is SGHDT and CDR2 is YYEEEE. V gave up 1 base and J gave up 5 bases, with 6 bases separating them. The CDR3 sequence is CASSLTRETQYF. As DNA, the CDR3 is TGTGCCAGCAGCTTGACTAGGGAGACCCAGTACTTC.

The V gene is TRBV4-1, the J gene TRBJ2-5; 7 bases match TRBD2. The CDR3 loop spans 13 amino acids. The V and J ends lost 4 bases and 5 bases, in that order; junction bases with no gene match: 4. CDR1 is MGHRA, CDR2 YSYEKL, per germline. CDR3 in DNA: TGCGCCAGCAGCCCCTCAGCGGGGGAGACCCAGTACTTC. Residues: CASSPSAGETQYF.

V and J are TRBV28 and TRBJ2-1; a possible D gene is TRBD2 (7 bases). V lost 7 bases and J 1 base, leaving 20 bases between the germline ends. The germline gives CDR1 MDHEN, CDR2 SYDVKM. The CDR3 length is 17 residues. The CDR3 nucleotides read TGTGCCAGCACAGGGGCGGGGGAGGTGGAGTCCTACAATGAGCAGTTCTTC. Encoded protein: CASTGAGEVESYNEQFF.

The chain is built from TRBV3-1 (or the pseudogene TRBV3-2) and TRBJ1-2; perhaps TRBD1 as D (6 bases). Trimming removed 0 bases from V and 4 bases from J, with 12 bases in between. The CDR3 has 15 amino acids. Germline V CDR1 and CDR2: LGHDT, YNNKEL (reference sequence). CDR3 coding DNA: TGTGCCAGCAGCCAAGATCCAGGGGCCACCTATGGCTACACCTTC. This gives the protein CASSQDPGATYGYTF.

The gene calls are TRBV19 and TRBJ1-2; unclear D gene. Germline lookup yields CDR1 LNHDA and CDR2 SQIVND (reference sequence). CDR3 size: 16 residues. With 3 bases removed from V and 0 bases from J, the gap between germline ends came to 14 bases. CDR3 in amino acids: CASSISAAEANYGYTF. The CDR3 DNA is TGTGCCAGTAGTATTTCGGCGGCAGAAGCTAACTATGGCTACACCTTC.

The chain carries TRBV7-2 and TRBJ1-3; D is possibly TRBD1 (5 bases). The germline V and J ends were trimmed by 2 bases and 6 bases, with 8 bases remaining between them. This CDR3 comprises 13 residues. Germline V gene lookup returns CDR1 SGHTA and CDR2 FQGNSA. Here the CDR3 reads CASSLQGLNTIYF. CDR3 bases: TGTGCCAGCAGCTTACAGGGACTAAACACCATATATTTT.

V gene TRBV7-8 combines with J gene TRBJ2-3; 7 bases line up with TRBD1. Germline values: CDR1 SGHVS, CDR2 FQNEAQ. The CDR3 runs 14 residues. V was clipped by 5 bases and J by 2 bases; unmatched bases: 4. CDR3: CASSLGGLTDTQYF. Here the CDR3 DNA reads TGTGCCAGCAGCCTAGGGGGCCTCACAGATACGCAGTATTTT.

The chain is built from TRBV6-5 and TRBJ2-7; 9 bases are shared with TRBD1. This CDR3 has 15 residues. CDR1 is MNHEY, CDR2 SVGAGI, per germline. Losses at the gene ends were 4 bases for V and 5 bases for J; bases not matched to a gene: 9. Written as DNA, the CDR3 is TGTGCCAGCAGTTGGACCGGGACAGGGACCCACGAGCAGTACTTC. As protein: CASSWTGTGTHEQYF.

V is TRBV5-1 and J is TRBJ1-1; no clear D. Looked up from germline, CDR1 is SGHRS and CDR2 is YFSETQ. V lost 2 bases and J 7 bases, leaving 15 bases between the germline ends. CDR3 length: 14 residues. The CDR3 sequence: CASSLTSWGGEAFF. The CDR3 DNA reads TGCGCCAGCAGCTTAACTTCCTGGGGAGGTGAAGCTTTCTTT.

This clone was observed a handful of times. The genes are TRBV4-3 and TRBJ1-1; unclear D gene. Trimming shortened V by 1 base and J by 4 bases, and 10 bases separated the two germline ends. The CDR3 extends over 14 amino acids. Germline assignment: CDR1 LGHNA and CDR2 YSLEER. CDR3 in amino acids: CASSQAGYGTEAFF. The CDR3 nucleotides are TGCGCCAGCAGCCAAGCAGGTTATGGCACTGAAGCTTTCTTT.

V and J are TRBV4-1 and TRBJ1-4; D may be TRBD1 (5 bases). The CDR3 has 18 residues. V was clipped by 0 bases and J by 7 bases, with 21 bases between them. The germline gives CDR1 MGHRA, CDR2 YSYEKL. The DNA of the CDR3 is TGCGCCAGCAGCCAAGATGGGGGATGGGGGGTGATTTCTGAAAAACTGTTTTTT. Amino acid sequence: CASSQDGGWGVISEKLFF.

J is TRBJ1-1 and V is TRBV2; D is ambiguous. Trimming removed 1 base at V and 1 base at J, with 7 bases between. The CDR3 spans 14 residues. The germline V gene encodes CDR1 SNHLY and CDR2 FYNNEI. This CDR3 is CASSEVVENTEAFF. As DNA, the CDR3 is TGTGCCAGCAGTGAAGTAGTAGAGAACACTGAAGCTTTCTTT.